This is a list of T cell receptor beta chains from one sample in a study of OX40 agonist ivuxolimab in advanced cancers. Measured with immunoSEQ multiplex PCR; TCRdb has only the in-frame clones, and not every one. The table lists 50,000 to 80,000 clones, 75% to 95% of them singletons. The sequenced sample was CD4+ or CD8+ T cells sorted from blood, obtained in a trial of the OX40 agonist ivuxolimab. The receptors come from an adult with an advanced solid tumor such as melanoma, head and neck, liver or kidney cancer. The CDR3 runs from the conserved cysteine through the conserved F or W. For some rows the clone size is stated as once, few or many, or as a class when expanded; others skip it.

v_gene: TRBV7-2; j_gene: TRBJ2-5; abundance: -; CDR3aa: CASSGTSLETQYF
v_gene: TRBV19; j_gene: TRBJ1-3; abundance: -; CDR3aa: CASSVGGSSGNTIYF
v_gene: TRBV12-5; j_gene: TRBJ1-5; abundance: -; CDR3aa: CASGLGQGNQPQHF
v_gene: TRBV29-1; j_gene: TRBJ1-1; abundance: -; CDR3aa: CSVRPGTGNTEAFF
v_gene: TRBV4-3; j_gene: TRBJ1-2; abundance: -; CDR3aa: CASSHSTGFDYGYTF
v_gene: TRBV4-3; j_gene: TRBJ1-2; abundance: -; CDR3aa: CASSQESSAGKGYTF
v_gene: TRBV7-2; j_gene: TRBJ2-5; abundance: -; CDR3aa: CASSFWRAQETQYF
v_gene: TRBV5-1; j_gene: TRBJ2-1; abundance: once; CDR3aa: CASSSLTGYNEQFF
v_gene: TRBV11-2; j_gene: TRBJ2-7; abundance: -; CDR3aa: CASSPTSGSDYEQYF
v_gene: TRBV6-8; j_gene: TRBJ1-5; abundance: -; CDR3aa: CASSRTGTASNQPQHF
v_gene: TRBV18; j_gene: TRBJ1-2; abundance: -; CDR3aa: CASSPREANYGYTF
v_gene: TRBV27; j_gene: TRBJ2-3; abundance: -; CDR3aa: CAASWRSTDTQYF
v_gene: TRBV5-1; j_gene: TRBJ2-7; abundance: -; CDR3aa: CASSFPTSGGEQYF
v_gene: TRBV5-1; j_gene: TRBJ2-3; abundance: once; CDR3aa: CASSLVTGGLGTDTQYF
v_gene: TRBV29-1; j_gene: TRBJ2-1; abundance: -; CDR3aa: CSVGFPTMSNEQFF
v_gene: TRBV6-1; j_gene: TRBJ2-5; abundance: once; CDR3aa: CASSLETQYF
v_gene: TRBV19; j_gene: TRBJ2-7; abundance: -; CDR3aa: CASSYDMGGCSYEQYF
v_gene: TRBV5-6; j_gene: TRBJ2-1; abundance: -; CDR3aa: CASSWGQGLRNEQFF
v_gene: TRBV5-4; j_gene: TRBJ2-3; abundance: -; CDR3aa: CASSLDSDTDTQYF
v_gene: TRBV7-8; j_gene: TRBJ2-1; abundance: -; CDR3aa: CASSLEGSGSSYNEQFF
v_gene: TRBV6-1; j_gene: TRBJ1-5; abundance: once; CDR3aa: CASILQGAGNQPQHF
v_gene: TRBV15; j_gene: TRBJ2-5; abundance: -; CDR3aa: CATSRRQGAQTQYF
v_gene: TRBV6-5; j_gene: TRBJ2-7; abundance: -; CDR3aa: CASTPGQWGYEQYF
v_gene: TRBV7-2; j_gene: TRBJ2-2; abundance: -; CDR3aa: CASSFSGGNTGELFF
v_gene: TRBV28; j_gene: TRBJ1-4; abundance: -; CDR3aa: CASSLQPLGEKLFF
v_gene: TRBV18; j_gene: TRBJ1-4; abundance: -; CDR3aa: CASSPGTDEKLFF
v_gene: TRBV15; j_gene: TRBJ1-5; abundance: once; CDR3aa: CATRRPMGGAQPQHF
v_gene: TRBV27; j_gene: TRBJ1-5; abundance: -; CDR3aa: CASRIGTGGNQPQHF
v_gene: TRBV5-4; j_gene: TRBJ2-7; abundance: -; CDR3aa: CASSLDGSPYEQYF
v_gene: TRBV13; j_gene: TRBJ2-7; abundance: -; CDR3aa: CASSLGAGARTEQYF